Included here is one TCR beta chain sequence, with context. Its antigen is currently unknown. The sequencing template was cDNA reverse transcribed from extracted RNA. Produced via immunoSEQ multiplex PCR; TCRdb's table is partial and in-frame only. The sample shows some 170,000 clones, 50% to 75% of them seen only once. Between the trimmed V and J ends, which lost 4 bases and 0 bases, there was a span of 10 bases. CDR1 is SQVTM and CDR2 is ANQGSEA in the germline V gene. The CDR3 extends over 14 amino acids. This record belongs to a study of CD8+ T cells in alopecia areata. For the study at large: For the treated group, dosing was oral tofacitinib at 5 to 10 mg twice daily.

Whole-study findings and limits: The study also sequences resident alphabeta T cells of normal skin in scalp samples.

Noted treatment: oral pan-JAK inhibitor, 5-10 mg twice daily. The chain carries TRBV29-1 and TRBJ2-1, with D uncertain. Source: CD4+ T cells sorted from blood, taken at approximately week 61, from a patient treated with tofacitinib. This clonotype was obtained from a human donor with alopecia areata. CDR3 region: CSVARPLSYNEQFF. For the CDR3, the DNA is TGCAGCGTTGCTCGGCCACTCTCCTACAATGAGCAGTTCTTC.